The clone carrying this T cell receptor beta chain occurred a few times. What it recognizes is unknown. The data stem from a study of regulatory T cells in long-lasting Graves disease. Study overall: With positive TSH receptor antibodies and over 5 years of antithyroid drugs, Graves' disease was considered persistent. Study-wide findings and caveats: Persistent patients had a count of shared public clonotypes (over 2,500) that exceeded that of new patients (about 970). Newly diagnosed patients had higher TCR diversity than persistent Graves' patients did.

Time point of the sample: persistent/refractory GD, antithyroid drugs over 5 years with positive TRAb. Scientists built the TCR library using RNA that was extracted from PBMCs. Arm-PCR of CDR3 regions and iRepertoire HTBI primers were the basis on which TCR beta libraries were built. Per the study methods: Looking across samples, the authors found 55 to 70 TRBV and 14 to 15 TRBJ segments. TCRdb reprocessed the multiplex PCR reads with MiXCR, giving one entry per CDR3 protein. It is TCRdb's table, rather than the study itself, that gives the V and J calls and clone size. The sample records 300,000 to 500,000 distinct CDR3 sequences, around 20% being singletons. This CDR3 region has 15 residues. The germline V and J ends were trimmed by 6 bases and 3 bases, with 14 bases remaining between them.

The material was peripheral blood mononuclear cells (PBMCs), obtained when the disease was refractory, from a patient treated with antithyroid drugs. V and J are TRBV12-3 or TRBV12-4 and TRBJ2-2; D uncertain. The TCR sequence derives from a female donor with Graves disease. This CDR3 is CASRLGTMDTGELFF. CDR3 in DNA: TGTGCCAGCAGGTTGGGAACGATGGACACCGGGGAGCTGTTTTTT.